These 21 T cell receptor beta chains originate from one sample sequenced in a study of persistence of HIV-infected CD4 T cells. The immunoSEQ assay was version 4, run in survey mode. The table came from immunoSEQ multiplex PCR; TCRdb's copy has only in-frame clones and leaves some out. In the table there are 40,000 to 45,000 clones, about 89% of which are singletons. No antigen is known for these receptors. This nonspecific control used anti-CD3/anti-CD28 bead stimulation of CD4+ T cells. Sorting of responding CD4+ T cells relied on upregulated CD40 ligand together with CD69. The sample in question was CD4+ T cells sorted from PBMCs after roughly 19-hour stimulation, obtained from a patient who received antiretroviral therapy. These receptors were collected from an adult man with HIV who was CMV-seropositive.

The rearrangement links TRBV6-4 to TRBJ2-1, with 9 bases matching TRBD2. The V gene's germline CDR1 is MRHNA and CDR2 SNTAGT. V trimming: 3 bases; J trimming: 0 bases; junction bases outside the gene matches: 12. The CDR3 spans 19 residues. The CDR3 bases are TGTGCCAGCAGTGAAGAGGCTAGCGGGGTGGGTAGCTCCTACAATGAGCAGTTCTTC. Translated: CASSEEASGVGSSYNEQFF.

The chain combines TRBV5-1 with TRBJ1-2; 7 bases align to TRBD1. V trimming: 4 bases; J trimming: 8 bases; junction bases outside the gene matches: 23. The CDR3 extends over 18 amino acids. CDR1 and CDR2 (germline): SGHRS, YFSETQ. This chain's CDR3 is CASSPNPGSGQKTGGYTF. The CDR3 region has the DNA TGCGCCAGCAGCCCCAATCCGGGATCGGGACAGAAAACGGGGGGCTACACCTTC.

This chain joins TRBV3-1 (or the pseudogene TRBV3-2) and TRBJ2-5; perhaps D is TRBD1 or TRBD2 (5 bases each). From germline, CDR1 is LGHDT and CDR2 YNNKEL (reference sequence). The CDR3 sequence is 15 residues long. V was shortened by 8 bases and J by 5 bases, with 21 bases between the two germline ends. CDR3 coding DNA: TGTGCCAGCGGAAATGGAAGGGGCTCGGGGGAGACCCAGTACTTC. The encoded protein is CASGNGRGSGETQYF.

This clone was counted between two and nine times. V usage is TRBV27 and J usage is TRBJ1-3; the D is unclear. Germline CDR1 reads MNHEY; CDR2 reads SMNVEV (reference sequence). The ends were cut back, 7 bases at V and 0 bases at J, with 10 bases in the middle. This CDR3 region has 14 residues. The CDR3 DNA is TGTGCCAGCACCTCTAGTGGCTCTGGAAACACCATATATTTT. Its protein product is CASTSSGSGNTIYF.

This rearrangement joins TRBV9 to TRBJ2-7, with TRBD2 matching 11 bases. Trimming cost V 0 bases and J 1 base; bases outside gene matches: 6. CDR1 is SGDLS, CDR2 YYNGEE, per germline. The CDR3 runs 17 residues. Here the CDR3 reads CASSVGLAGSLSYEQYF. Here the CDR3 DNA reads TGTGCCAGCAGCGTAGGACTAGCGGGGTCCTTATCCTACGAGCAGTACTTC.

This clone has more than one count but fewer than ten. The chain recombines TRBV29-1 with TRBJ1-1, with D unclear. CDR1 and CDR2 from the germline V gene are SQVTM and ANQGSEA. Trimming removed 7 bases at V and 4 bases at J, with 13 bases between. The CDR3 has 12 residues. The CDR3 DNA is TGCAGCGCCCAAGCGGGGAGCACTGAAGCTTTCTTT. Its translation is CSAQAGSTEAFF.

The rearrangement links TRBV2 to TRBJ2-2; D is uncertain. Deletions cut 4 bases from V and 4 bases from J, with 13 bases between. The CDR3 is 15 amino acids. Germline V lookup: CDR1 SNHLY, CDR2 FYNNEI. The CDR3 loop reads CASSAVPVATGELFF. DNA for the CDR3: TGTGCCAGCAGTGCAGTTCCCGTGGCCACCGGGGAGCTGTTTTTT.

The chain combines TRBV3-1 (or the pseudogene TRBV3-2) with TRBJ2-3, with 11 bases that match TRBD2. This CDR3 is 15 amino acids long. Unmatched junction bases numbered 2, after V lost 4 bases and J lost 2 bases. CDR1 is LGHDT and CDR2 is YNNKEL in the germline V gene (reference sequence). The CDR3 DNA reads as TGTGCCAGCAGCCTACTAGCGGGGGCCACAGATACGCAGTATTTT. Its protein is CASSLLAGATDTQYF.

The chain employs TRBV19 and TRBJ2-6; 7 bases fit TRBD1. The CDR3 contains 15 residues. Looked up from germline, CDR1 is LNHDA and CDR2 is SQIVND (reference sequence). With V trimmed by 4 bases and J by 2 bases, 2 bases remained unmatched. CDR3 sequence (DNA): TGTGCCAGTAGTAAAGGGGGCACTGGGGCCAACGTCCTGACTTTC. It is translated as CASSKGGTGANVLTF.

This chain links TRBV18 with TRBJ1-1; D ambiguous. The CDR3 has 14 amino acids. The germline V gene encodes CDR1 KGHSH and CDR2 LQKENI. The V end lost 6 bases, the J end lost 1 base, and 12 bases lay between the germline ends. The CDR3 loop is CASSPASRNTEAFF. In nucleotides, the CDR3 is TGTGCCAGCTCCCCCGCCAGCAGGAACACTGAAGCTTTCTTT.

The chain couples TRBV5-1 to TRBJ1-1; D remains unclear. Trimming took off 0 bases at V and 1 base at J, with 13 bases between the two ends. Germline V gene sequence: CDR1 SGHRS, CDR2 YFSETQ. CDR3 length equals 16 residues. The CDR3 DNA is TGCGCCAGCAGCTTGGGGAAGGAACTGGGGAACACTGAAGCTTTCTTT. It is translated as CASSLGKELGNTEAFF. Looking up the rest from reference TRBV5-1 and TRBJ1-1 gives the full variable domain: KAGVTQTPRYLIKTRGQQVTLSCSPISGHRSVSWYQQTPGQGLQFLFEYFSETQRNKGNFPGRFSGRQFSNSRSEMNVSTLELGDSALYLCASSLGKELGNTEAFFGQGTRLTVV.

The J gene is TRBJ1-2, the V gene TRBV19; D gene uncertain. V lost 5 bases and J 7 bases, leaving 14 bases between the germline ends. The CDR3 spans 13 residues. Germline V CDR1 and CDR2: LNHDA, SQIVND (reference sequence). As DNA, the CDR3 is TGTGCCAGTAGTGAAGGAGGTATCGGTGGCTACACCTTC. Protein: CASSEGGIGGYTF.

The CDR3 coding sequence is TGTGCCAGCAGACCAGATCGGGGGGGTAGCCACGAGCAGTACTTC. This sequence encodes CASRPDRGGSHEQYF. The rearrangement uses TRBV28 and TRBJ2-7; 8 nucleotides match TRBD2. Losses at the gene ends were 6 bases for V and 5 bases for J; bases not matched to a gene: 12. The CDR3 consists of 15 residues. Germline CDR1 is MDHEN and CDR2 is SYDVKM. The full variable domain, with the rest looked up from reference TRBV28 and TRBJ2-7, is DVKVTQSSRYLVKRTGEKVFLECVQDMDHENMFWYRQDPGLGLRLIYFSYDVKMKEKGDIPEGYSVSREKKERFSLILESASTNQTSMYLCASRPDRGGSHEQYFGPGTRLTVT.

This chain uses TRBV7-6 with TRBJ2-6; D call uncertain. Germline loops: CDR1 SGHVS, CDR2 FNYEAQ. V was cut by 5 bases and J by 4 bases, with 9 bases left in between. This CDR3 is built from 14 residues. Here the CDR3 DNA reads TGTGCCAGCAGCCCCCTGGGAGGGGCCAACGTCCTGACTTTC. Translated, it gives CASSPLGGANVLTF.

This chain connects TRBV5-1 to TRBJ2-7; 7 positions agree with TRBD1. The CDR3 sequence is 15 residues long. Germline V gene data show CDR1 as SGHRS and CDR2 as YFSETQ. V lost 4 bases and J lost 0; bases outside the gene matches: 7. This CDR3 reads CASSQDRTSSYEQYF. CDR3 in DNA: TGCGCCAGCAGCCAGGACAGGACGAGCTCCTACGAGCAGTACTTC.

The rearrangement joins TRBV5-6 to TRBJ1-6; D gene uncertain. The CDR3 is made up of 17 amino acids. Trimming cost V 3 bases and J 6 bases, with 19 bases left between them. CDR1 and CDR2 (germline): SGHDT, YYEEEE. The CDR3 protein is CASSSLDRELGNSPLHF. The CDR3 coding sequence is TGTGCCAGCAGCTCCCTAGACCGAGAGTTAGGTAATTCACCCCTCCACTTT.

The CDR3 region has the DNA TGTGCCAGCAGTTTAGGGGCTACCGGAGTTGGTGAAGCTTTCTTT. Its protein is CASSLGATGVGEAFF. The V gene is TRBV6-5, the J gene TRBJ1-1; perhaps TRBD1 as D (5 bases). The germline gives CDR1 MNHEY, CDR2 SVGAGI. Trimming took off 4 bases at V and 7 bases at J, with 19 bases between the two ends. The CDR3 runs 15 residues.

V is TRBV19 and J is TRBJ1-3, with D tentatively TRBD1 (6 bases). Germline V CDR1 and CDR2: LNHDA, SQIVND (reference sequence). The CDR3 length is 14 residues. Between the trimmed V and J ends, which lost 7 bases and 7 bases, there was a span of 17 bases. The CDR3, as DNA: TGTGCCAGTACCGCTGACAGGACCGGGAACACCATATATTTT. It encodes CASTADRTGNTIYF.

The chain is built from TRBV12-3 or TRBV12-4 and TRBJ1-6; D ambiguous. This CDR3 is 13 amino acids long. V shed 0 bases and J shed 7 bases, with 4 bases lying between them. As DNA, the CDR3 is TGTGCCAGCAGTTTAGCGGCGAATTCACCCCTCCACTTT. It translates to CASSLAANSPLHF.

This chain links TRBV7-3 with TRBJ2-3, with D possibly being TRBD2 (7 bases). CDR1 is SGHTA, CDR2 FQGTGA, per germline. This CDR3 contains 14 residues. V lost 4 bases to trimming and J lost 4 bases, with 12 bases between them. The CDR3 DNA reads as TGTGCCAGCAGCTCGGGGGGCCGCCCAGATACGCAGTATTTT. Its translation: CASSSGGRPDTQYF.

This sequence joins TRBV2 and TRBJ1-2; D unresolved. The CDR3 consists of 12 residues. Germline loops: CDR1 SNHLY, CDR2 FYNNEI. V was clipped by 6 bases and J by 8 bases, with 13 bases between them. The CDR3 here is CASRNRYQGYTF. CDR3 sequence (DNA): TGTGCCAGCAGAAACAGATACCAAGGCTACACCTTC.